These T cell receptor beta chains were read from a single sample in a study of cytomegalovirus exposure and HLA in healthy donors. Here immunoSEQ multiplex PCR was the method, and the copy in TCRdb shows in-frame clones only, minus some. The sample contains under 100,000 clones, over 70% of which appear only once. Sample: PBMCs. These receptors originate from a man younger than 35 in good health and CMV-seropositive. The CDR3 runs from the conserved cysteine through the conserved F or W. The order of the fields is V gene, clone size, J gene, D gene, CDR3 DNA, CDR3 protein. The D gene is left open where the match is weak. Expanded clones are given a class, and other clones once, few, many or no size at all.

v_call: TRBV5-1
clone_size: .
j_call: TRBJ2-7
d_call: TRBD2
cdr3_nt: TGCGCCAGCAGCCCACTAGCGGAGTCGGGCGAGCAGTACTTC
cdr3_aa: CASSPLAESGEQYF

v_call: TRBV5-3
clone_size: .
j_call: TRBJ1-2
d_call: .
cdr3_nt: TGTGCCAGAGTTGAGGGCAGCTATGGCTACACCTTC
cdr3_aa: CARVEGSYGYTF

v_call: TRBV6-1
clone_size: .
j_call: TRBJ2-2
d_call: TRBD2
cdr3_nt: TGTGCCAGCAGTGAAATGGGACTAGCGGGAGTGAAGCTGTTTTTT
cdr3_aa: CASSEMGLAGVKLFF

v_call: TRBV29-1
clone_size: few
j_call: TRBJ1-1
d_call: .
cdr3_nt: TGCAGCGTTCGTAGGGGAAACACTGAAGCTTTCTTT
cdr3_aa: CSVRRGNTEAFF

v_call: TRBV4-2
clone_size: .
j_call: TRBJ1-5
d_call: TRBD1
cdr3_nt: TGTGCCAGCAGCCAAGCCGGGACAGGGAGTCAGCCCCAGCATTTT
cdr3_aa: CASSQAGTGSQPQHF

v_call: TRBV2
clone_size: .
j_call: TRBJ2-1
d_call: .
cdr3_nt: TGTGCCAGCAGTGCTGTCCTAGCGCCCTCAGATGAGCAGTTCTTC
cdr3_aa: CASSAVLAPSDEQFF

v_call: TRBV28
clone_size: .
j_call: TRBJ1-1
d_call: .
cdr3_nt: TGTGCCACCCCCGGGAGGGATGGCACTGAAGCTTTCTTT
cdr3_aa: CATPGRDGTEAFF

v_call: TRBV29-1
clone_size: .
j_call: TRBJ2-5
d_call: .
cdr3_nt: TGCAGCGTTGAGTGGGGGCAGGGCGTGACCCAGTACTTC
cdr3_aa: CSVEWGQGVTQYF

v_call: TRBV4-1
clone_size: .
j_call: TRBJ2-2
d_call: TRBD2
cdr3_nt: TGCGCCAGCAGCCAACCAGGACTAGCGGGAGTAGCGAACACCGGGGAGCTGTTTTTT
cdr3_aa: CASSQPGLAGVANTGELFF

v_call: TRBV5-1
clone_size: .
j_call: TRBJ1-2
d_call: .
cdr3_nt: TGCGCCAGCAGCTTGGAAGGCAGGAACCAAGGCTACACCTTC
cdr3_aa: CASSLEGRNQGYTF

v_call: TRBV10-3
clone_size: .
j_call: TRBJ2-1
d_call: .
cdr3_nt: TGTGCCATCAGTGAGTACGGGGACACCCCTTACAATGAGCAGTTCTTC
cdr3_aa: CAISEYGDTPYNEQFF

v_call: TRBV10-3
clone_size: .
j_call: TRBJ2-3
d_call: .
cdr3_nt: TGTGCCATCAGTGAGGGGCCAGATACGCAGTATTTT
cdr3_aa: CAISEGPDTQYF

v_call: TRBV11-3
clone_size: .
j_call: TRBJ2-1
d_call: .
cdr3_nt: TGTGCCAGCAGCTTGGGCGGGACTAATGAGCAGTTCTTC
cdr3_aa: CASSLGGTNEQFF

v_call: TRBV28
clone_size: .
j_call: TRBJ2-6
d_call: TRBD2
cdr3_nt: TGTGCCAGCGACGGGGGGGGACTTTCTGGGGCCAACGTCCTGACTTTC
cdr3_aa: CASDGGGLSGANVLTF

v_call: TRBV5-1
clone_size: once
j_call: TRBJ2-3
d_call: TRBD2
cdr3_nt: TGCGCCAGCAAAGCGGGAGAGATCACAGATACGCAGTATTTT
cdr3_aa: CASKAGEITDTQYF

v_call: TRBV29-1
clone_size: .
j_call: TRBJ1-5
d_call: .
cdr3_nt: TGCAGCGCCCAAAATAGCAATCAGCCCCAGCATTTT
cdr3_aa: CSAQNSNQPQHF

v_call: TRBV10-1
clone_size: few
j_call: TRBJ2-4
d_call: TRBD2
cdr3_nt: TGCGCCAGCAGTGGCGGGGGGACCAAAAACATTCAGTACTTC
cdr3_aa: CASSGGGTKNIQYF

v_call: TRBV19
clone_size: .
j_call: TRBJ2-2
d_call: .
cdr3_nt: TGTGCCAGTAGTATCACGGGGGTAAACACCGGGGAGCTGTTTTTT
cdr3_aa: CASSITGVNTGELFF

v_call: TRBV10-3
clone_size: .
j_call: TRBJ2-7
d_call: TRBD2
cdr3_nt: TGTGCCATCAGTCAGCGGGAGAGCTCCTACGAGCAGTACTTC
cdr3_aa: CAISQRESSYEQYF

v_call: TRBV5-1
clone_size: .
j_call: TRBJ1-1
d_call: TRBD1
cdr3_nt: TGCGCCAGCCAAACTTTTTCAGGGGGCGCGGGTGAAGCTTTCTTT
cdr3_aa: CASQTFSGGAGEAFF

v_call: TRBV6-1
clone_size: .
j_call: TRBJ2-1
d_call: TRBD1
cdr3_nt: TGTGCCAGCAGTGAAGCGCGGACAGGGGCGTACAATGAGCAGTTCTTC
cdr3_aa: CASSEARTGAYNEQFF

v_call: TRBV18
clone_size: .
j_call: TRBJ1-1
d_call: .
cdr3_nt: TGTGCCAGCTCACCGGGGGGTAGTCAGAGAGAGGCTGAAGCTTTCTTT
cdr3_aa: CASSPGGSQREAEAFF

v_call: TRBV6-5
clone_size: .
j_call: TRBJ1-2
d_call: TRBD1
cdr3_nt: TGTGCCAGCAGTTACTCGGGACAGCCCGTCTATGGCTACACCTTC
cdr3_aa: CASSYSGQPVYGYTF

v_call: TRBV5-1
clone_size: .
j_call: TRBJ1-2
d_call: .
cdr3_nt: TGCGCCAGCAGCTTGGAAACACAGGGCGGGGGCTACACCTTC
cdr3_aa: CASSLETQGGGYTF

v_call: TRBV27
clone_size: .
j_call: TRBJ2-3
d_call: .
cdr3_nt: TGTGCCAGCAGTTTAGAGGGCAATACGCAGTATTTT
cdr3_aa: CASSLEGNTQYF

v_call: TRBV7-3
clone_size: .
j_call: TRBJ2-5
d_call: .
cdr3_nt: TGTGCCAGCAGCTTAAAGCGGGAAGAGACCCAGTACTTC
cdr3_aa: CASSLKREETQYF

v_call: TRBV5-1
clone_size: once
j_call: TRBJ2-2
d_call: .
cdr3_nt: TGCGCCAGCAGAGCCACCGGGGAGCTGTTTTTT
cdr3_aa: CASRATGELFF

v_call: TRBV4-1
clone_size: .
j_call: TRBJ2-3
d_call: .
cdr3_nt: TGCGCCAGCAGCCAAGATCTAGGAGTCAGCACAGATACGCAGTATTTT
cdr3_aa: CASSQDLGVSTDTQYF

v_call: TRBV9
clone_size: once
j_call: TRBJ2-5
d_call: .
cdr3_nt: TGTGCCAGCAGCATCGACACCGCGGAGACCCAGTACTTC
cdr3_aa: CASSIDTAETQYF

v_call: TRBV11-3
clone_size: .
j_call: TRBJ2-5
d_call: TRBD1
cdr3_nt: TGTGCCAGCAGCCCAAAAACAGGGGGAGAGACCCAGTACTTC
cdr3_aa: CASSPKTGGETQYF

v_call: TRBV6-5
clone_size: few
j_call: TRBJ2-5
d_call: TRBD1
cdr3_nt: TGTGCCAGCAGCCGACAGGGGGGCCAAGAGACCCAGTACTTC
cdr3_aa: CASSRQGGQETQYF

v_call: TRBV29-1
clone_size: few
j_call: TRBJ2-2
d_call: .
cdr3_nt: TGCAGCGTTTCAGGGAACACCGGGGAGCTGTTTTTT
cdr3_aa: CSVSGNTGELFF

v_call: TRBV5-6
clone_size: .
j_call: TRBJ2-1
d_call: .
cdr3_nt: TGTGCCAGCAGCTTCGGACTTAACAATGAGCAGTTCTTC
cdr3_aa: CASSFGLNNEQFF

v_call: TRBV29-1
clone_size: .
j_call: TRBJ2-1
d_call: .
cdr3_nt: TGCAGCGTGCGGGGGCAGACAAGGGGCGCCTACAATGAGCAGTTCTTC
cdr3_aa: CSVRGQTRGAYNEQFF

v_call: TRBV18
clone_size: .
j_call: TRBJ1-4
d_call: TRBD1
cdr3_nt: TGTGCCAGCCTCAGGGGGATTGAGGAAAAACTGTTTTTT
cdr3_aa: CASLRGIEEKLFF

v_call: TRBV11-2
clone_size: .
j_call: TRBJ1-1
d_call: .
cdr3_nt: TGTGCCAGCAGCGCGGCCGGGACACGGCGAGTTGGCACTGAAGCTTTCTTT
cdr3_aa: CASSAAGTRRVGTEAFF

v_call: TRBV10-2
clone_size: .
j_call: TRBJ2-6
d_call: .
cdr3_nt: TGCGCCAGCAGGTTCTTGTCCTCTGGGGCCAACGTCCTGACTTTC
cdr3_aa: CASRFLSSGANVLTF

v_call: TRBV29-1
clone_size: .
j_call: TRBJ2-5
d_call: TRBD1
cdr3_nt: TGCAGCGTTGAAGGGGGGACAGGAGAGACCCAGTACTTC
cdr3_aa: CSVEGGTGETQYF

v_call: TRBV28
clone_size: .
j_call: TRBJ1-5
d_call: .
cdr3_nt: TGTGCCAGCACCAAATATGGGGGCGCTTATCAGCCCCAGCATTTT
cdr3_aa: CASTKYGGAYQPQHF

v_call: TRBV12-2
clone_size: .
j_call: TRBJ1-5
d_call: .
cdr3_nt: TGTGCAAGTCGCTTAGTCGAATTCGGGGGAAGCCAGCCCCAGCATTTT
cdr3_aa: CASRLVEFGGSQPQHF

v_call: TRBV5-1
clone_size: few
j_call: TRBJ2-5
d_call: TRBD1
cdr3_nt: TGCGCCAGCAGCTTCACCGGGACAGTCAACCAAGAGACCCAGTACTTC
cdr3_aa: CASSFTGTVNQETQYF

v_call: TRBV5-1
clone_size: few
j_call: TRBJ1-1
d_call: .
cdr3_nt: TGCGCCAGCAGCGTCCAGGGTATGAACACTGAAGCTTTCTTT
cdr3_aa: CASSVQGMNTEAFF

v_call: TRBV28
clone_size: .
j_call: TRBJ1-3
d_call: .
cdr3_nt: TGTGCCAGCAGTCAACAGGTTCTGGCTGGAAACACCATATATTTT
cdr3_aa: CASSQQVLAGNTIYF

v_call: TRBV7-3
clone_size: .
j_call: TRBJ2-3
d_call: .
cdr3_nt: TGTGCCAGCAGTCCCCAGGGTGCAGGTACGCAGTATTTT
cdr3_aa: CASSPQGAGTQYF

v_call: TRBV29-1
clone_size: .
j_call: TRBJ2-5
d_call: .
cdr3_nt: TGCAGCGTTCAGGTATTAGGTAAAGAGACCCAGTACTTC
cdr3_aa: CSVQVLGKETQYF

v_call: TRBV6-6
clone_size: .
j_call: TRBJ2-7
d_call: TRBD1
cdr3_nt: TGTGCCAGCAGTTACGACAGGGACATGGAGCAGTACTTC
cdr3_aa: CASSYDRDMEQYF

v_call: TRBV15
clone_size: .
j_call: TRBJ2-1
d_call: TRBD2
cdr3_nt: TGTGCCACCAGCAGAGCGACTAGCGGTTACTACAATGAGCAGTTCTTC
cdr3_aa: CATSRATSGYYNEQFF

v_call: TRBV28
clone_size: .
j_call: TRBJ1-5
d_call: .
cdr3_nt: TGTGCCAGCAGACCCCTGACAGGACAGCCCCAGCATTTT
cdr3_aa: CASRPLTGQPQHF

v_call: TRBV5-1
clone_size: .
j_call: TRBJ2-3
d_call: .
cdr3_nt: TGCGCCAGCAGCCCCGGACAAGTTCGCGATACGCAGTATTTT
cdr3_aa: CASSPGQVRDTQYF

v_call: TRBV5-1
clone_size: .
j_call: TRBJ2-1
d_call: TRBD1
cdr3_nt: TGCGCCAGCAGGGGACAGGGGGAGAGCGATGAGCAGTTCTTC
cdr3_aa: CASRGQGESDEQFF

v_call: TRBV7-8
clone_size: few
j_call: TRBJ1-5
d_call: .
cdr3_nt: TGTGCCAGCAGCTTAGGTGGGAAGGCAGGGTGGAATCAGCCCCAGCATTTT
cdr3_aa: CASSLGGKAGWNQPQHF

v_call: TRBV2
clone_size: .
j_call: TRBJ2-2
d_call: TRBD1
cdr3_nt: TGTGCCAGCCGAGGACAGGGGAACACCGGGGAGCTGTTTTTT
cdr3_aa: CASRGQGNTGELFF

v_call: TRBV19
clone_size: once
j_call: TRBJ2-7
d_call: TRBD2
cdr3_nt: TGTGCCAGTAGTGTTAGCGGGAGGGCTGAAAACTACGAGCAGTACTTC
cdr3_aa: CASSVSGRAENYEQYF

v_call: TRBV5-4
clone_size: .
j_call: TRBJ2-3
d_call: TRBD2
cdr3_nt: TGTGCCAGCAGCTGGACTAGCGGGAGTTACCCAGATACGCAGTATTTT
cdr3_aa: CASSWTSGSYPDTQYF